These 20 T cell receptor beta chains share one sample of origin, sequenced in a study of cytomegalovirus exposure and HLA in healthy donors (dated by TCRdb to 2016 to 2017). Library generation was performed with the immunoSEQ multiplex PCR assay. TCRdb limited this immuneACCESS table to in-frame rearrangements with V and J called. A share of clones is missing; checked studies link under half to unresolved V genes, and the rest is unexplained. The sample table lists about 68,000 clones, roughly 96% of them with a count of one. The biggest ten clones account for under 2.5% of the sample. Source material: PBMCs. The receptors shown here come from a man younger than 30 in good health and CMV-seronegative.

This chain links TRBV5-4 with TRBJ1-2, with 7 bases identical to TRBD1. Per germline, CDR1 SGHNT and CDR2 YYREEE (reference sequence). With 5 bases clipped from V and 4 bases from J, the junction kept 5 bases outside the gene matches. The CDR3 has 13 residues. CDR3 residues: CASSYDRVYGYTF. The CDR3 DNA follows: TGTGCCAGCAGTTATGACAGGGTCTATGGCTACACCTTC.

This chain links TRBV6-5 with TRBJ1-1; D uncertain. With 6 bases removed from V and 2 bases from J, the gap between germline ends came to 16 bases. The CDR3 is 15 amino acids. The germline gives CDR1 MNHEY, CDR2 SVGAGI. In nucleotides, the CDR3 is TGTGCCAGCAGCCTTATCGGACGGGAAAACACTGAAGCTTTCTTT. Translated: CASSLIGRENTEAFF.

The chain is built from TRBV29-1 and TRBJ2-1, with a tentative D call TRBD1 (5 bases). CDR1 is SQVTM and CDR2 is ANQGSEA in the germline V gene. This CDR3 is built from 13 residues. CDR3 DNA: TGCAGTTCCCAAAGCCACGCAGGGAATGAGCAGTTCTTC. Amino acids: CSSQSHAGNEQFF.

This chain links TRBV19 with TRBJ1-6, with no clear D. V was trimmed by 3 bases and J by 9 bases, leaving 15 bases between them. Germline CDR1 and CDR2: LNHDA and SQIVND (reference sequence). This CDR3 region has 15 residues. CDR3 region: CASSIGQAEGSPLHF. CDR3 sequence (DNA): TGTGCCAGTAGTATCGGGCAGGCCGAGGGTTCACCCCTCCACTTT.

The chain links TRBV28 to TRBJ2-7; 8 bases are shared with TRBD2. V gave up 2 bases and J gave up 0 bases; unmatched junction bases: 3. CDR1 and CDR2 (germline): MDHEN, SYDVKM. The CDR3 covers 15 residues. The CDR3 region has the DNA TGTGCCAGCAGTTTAGGTAGCGGGGTCTCCTACGAGCAGTACTTC. Its protein is CASSLGSGVSYEQYF.

For the CDR3, the DNA is TGTGCCAGCAGCGCCGGGACTAGCGGGCGTCTGTCCTACAATGAGCAGTTCTTC. Its translation: CASSAGTSGRLSYNEQFF. The chain uses TRBV9 and TRBJ2-1, with 12 bases lining up with TRBD2. V gave up 3 bases and J gave up 1 base; unmatched junction bases: 8. Germline V gene lookup returns CDR1 SGDLS and CDR2 YYNGEE. This CDR3 region has 18 residues.

The V gene is TRBV28, the J gene TRBJ2-7; the match to TRBD2 covers 13 bases. The CDR3 consists of 14 residues. CDR1 and CDR2 (germline): MDHEN, SYDVKM. The junction had 4 bases not matched to a gene; V was cut back by 5 bases and J by 6 bases. The chain's CDR3 is CASSLGLAGSEQYF. The CDR3 DNA reads TGTGCCAGCAGTCTGGGACTAGCGGGAAGCGAGCAGTACTTC.

Of note for this clone: Sequence at one end of the junction differs from germline and may be a read error. The chain combines TRBV7-7 with TRBJ1-3; a possible D gene is TRBD1 (5 bases). The CDR3 extends over 15 amino acids. The germline gives CDR1 SSHAT, CDR2 FNYEAQ (reference sequence). For the CDR3, the DNA is TGTGCTAGCAGCCCTGGATTGGGGCCAGGAAACACCATATATTTT. Translated: CASSPGLGPGNTIYF.

The CDR3 is CASSPLGGGDYGYTF. The CDR3 region has the DNA TGTGCCAGCAGCCCCCTAGGGGGGGGCGACTATGGCTACACCTTC. V and J are TRBV5-4 and TRBJ1-2; a possible D gene is TRBD1 (6 bases). The CDR3 length is 15 residues. The germline CDR1 and CDR2 sequences are SGHNT and YYREEE (reference sequence). Trimming took off 4 bases at V and 3 bases at J, with 16 bases between the two ends.

This chain uses TRBV2 with TRBJ2-1; D is perhaps TRBD1 (5 bases). This CDR3 has 13 amino acids. Trimming removed 9 bases at V and 5 bases at J, with 14 bases between. Germline V gene lookup returns CDR1 SNHLY and CDR2 FYNNEI. In nucleotides, the CDR3 is TGTGCCAGTAAAGGGCAGGGTAACAATGAGCAGTTCTTC. It translates to CASKGQGNNEQFF.

The chain links TRBV7-9 to TRBJ2-1, with TRBD1 identical over 7 bases. Trimming removed 2 bases from V and 3 bases from J; junction bases left unmatched: 4. This CDR3 comprises 15 residues. Germline V gene data show CDR1 as SEHNR and CDR2 as FQNEAQ (reference sequence). The CDR3 spells CASSLYSGGYNEQFF. In nucleotides, the CDR3 is TGTGCCAGCAGCTTATATTCAGGGGGCTACAATGAGCAGTTCTTC.

V gene TRBV7-9 combines with J gene TRBJ1-3; D is unresolved. The V and J ends lost 1 base and 4 bases respectively, with 14 bases between them. Looked up from germline, CDR1 is SEHNR and CDR2 is FQNEAQ (reference sequence). The CDR3 contains 16 residues. CDR3 sequence (DNA): TGTGCCAGCAGCTTAGTTGGAGGCCGGGAGGGAAACACCATATATTTT. This sequence encodes CASSLVGGREGNTIYF.

The chain carries TRBV28 and TRBJ2-7; TRBD1 matches at 10 bases. Trimming cost V 2 bases and J 5 bases; bases outside gene matches: 6. This CDR3 spans 15 amino acids. Germline CDR1 reads MDHEN; CDR2 reads SYDVKM. CDR3 sequence: CASSLIGQGEHEQYF. The CDR3 DNA reads TGTGCCAGCAGTTTAATCGGACAGGGGGAGCACGAGCAGTACTTC.

J is TRBJ2-7 and V is TRBV2; 7 bases match TRBD2. V was pared by 0 bases and J by 5 bases, with 4 bases of the junction left unmatched. The CDR3 sequence is 14 residues long. Looked up from germline, CDR1 is SNHLY and CDR2 is FYNNEI. Here the CDR3 reads CASSEAWGGHEQYF. CDR3 bases: TGTGCCAGCAGTGAAGCGTGGGGGGGTCACGAGCAGTACTTC.

The genes are TRBV11-3 and TRBJ2-2; perhaps TRBD2 as D (7 bases). The V gene's germline CDR1 is SGHNT and CDR2 YENEEA. Trimming stripped 3 bases from V and 7 bases from J, with 21 bases between. This CDR3 comprises 17 residues. This CDR3 is CASSFGGGGEGIGELFF. Here the CDR3 DNA reads TGTGCCAGCAGCTTTGGGGGCGGGGGCGAAGGGATCGGGGAGCTGTTTTTT.

The chain is built from TRBV5-1 and TRBJ1-4; D might be TRBD1 (5 bases). V lost 0 bases to trimming and J lost 8 bases, with 11 bases between them. Germline V lookup: CDR1 SGHRS, CDR2 YFSETQ. This CDR3 contains 14 residues. The CDR3 here is CASSLGQQEEKLFF. For the CDR3, the DNA is TGCGCCAGCAGCTTGGGACAACAGGAGGAAAAACTGTTTTTT.

V and J are TRBV11-1 and TRBJ2-1; the D is unclear. The CDR3 contains 15 residues. Between the trimmed V and J ends, which lost 5 bases and 0 bases, there was a span of 11 bases. Germline CDR1 reads SGHAT; CDR2 reads FQDESV (reference sequence). The CDR3, as DNA: TGTGCCAGCAGCCTTCAGGTCCGCTCCTACAATGAGCAGTTCTTC. Translating gives CASSLQVRSYNEQFF.

In this sample, this clone turned up once. V usage is TRBV9 and J usage is TRBJ1-2, with 7 bases lining up with TRBD1. V was pared by 4 bases and J by 5 bases, with 11 bases of the junction left unmatched. The germline gives CDR1 SGDLS, CDR2 YYNGEE. The CDR3 is 15 amino acids. The CDR3 nucleotides read TGTGCCAGCAGCCCCTCCTCGACAGGGCAATATGGCTACACCTTC. Amino acid sequence: CASSPSSTGQYGYTF.

The J gene is TRBJ2-4, the V gene TRBV7-9; no definite D call. Germline CDR1 reads SEHNR; CDR2 reads FQNEAQ (reference sequence). Trimming removed 1 base from V and 12 bases from J, with 10 bases in between. The CDR3 runs to 12 residues. CDR3 sequence reads: CASSLDAEPQYF. CDR3 sequence (DNA): TGTGCCAGCAGCTTAGATGCTGAGCCTCAGTACTTC.

The V gene is TRBV7-9, the J gene TRBJ1-4, with TRBD1 matching 8 bases. The J segment lost 8 bases and the V segment lost 3 bases, leaving 2 bases of the junction unmatched. The V gene's germline CDR1 is SEHNR and CDR2 FQNEAQ (reference sequence). The CDR3 has 13 residues. This CDR3 reads CASSFGQGEKLFF. CDR3 coding DNA: TGTGCCAGCAGCTTTGGACAGGGCGAAAAACTGTTTTTT.